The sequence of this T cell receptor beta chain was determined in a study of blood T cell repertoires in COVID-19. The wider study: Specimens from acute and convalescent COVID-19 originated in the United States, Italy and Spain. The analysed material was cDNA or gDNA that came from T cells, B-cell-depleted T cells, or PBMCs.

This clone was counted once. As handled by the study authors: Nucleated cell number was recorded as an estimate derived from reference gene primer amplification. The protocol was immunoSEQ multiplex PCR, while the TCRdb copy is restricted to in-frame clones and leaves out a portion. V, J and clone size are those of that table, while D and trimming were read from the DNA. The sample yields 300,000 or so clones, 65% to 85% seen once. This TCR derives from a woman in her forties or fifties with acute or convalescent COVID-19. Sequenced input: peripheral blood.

In DNA form, the CDR3 reads TGTGCCAGCAGCTTGCTGACTAGCGGGAGCGAAGAGCAGTACTTC. It encodes CASSLLTSGSEEQYF. This rearrangement joins TRBV5-4 to TRBJ2-7; 12 bases are shared with TRBD2. Germline-derived CDR1 and CDR2 are SGHNT and YYREEE (reference sequence). V dropped 1 base and J dropped 7; count of bases not matched to a gene: 6. The CDR3 has 15 residues.